These T cell receptor beta chains were read from a single sample in a study of blood T cell repertoires in COVID-19. Assay: immunoSEQ multiplex PCR; the TCRdb copy retains only in-frame clones and omits some. The sample yields about 26,000 clones, around 87% seen once. Sequenced: peripheral blood. Receptor source: a human donor in a cohort sampled during active COVID-19. The donor label of this sample is uncertain. CDR3s include the opening cysteine and the closing phenylalanine or tryptophan. The D gene is left open where the match is weak. A clone size is listed for some rows: how often the clone was seen (once, few, many), or a class if it is expanded.

abundance: few
j_gene: TRBJ1-2
v_gene: TRBV19
d_gene: -
CDR3aa: CASRIGGFYGYTF
CDR3nt: TGTGCCAGTCGGATAGGAGGGTTCTATGGCTACACCTTC

abundance: -
j_gene: TRBJ2-7
v_gene: TRBV18
d_gene: -
CDR3aa: CASSTRAYEQYF
CDR3nt: TGTGCCAGCTCAACGAGGGCCTACGAGCAGTACTTC

abundance: once
j_gene: TRBJ2-1
v_gene: TRBV21-1
d_gene: -
CDR3aa: CASSNPTSTYNEQFF
CDR3nt: TGTGCCAGCAGCAATCCGACTAGCACCTACAATGAGCAGTTCTTC

abundance: -
j_gene: TRBJ2-5
v_gene: TRBV2
d_gene: TRBD2
CDR3aa: CASNTLAGAGETQYF
CDR3nt: TGTGCCAGCAATACATTAGCGGGGGCGGGGGAGACCCAGTACTTC

abundance: -
j_gene: TRBJ2-3
v_gene: TRBV7-9
d_gene: -
CDR3aa: CASSLSFGADTQYF
CDR3nt: TGTGCCAGCAGCTTATCATTTGGGGCTGATACGCAGTATTTT

abundance: -
j_gene: TRBJ2-3
v_gene: TRBV27
d_gene: TRBD2
CDR3aa: CASSKAGFENTQYF
CDR3nt: TGTGCCAGCAGTAAAGCGGGGTTTGAAAATACGCAGTATTTT

abundance: -
j_gene: TRBJ1-4
v_gene: TRBV5-1
d_gene: TRBD1
CDR3aa: CASSWGSVDRRVNEKLFF
CDR3nt: TGCGCCAGCAGCTGGGGAAGCGTGGACAGGCGAGTAAACGAAAAACTGTTTTTT

abundance: -
j_gene: TRBJ1-2
v_gene: TRBV28
d_gene: -
CDR3aa: CASGGVDYGYTF
CDR3nt: TGTGCCAGCGGAGGGGTAGACTATGGCTACACCTTC

abundance: -
j_gene: TRBJ2-7
v_gene: TRBV18
d_gene: TRBD2
CDR3aa: CASSPPLAGVHEQYF
CDR3nt: TGTGCCAGCTCACCACCGTTAGCGGGCGTGCACGAGCAGTACTTC

abundance: -
j_gene: TRBJ1-5
v_gene: TRBV19
d_gene: -
CDR3aa: CASTNTGPRNQPQHF
CDR3nt: TGTGCCAGTACCAACACAGGGCCCCGCAATCAGCCCCAGCATTTT

abundance: -
j_gene: TRBJ1-6
v_gene: TRBV7-2
d_gene: TRBD1
CDR3aa: CASRQQTGMGSPLHF
CDR3nt: TGTGCCAGCAGGCAACAGACAGGGATGGGATCACCCCTCCACTTT

abundance: -
j_gene: TRBJ2-7
v_gene: TRBV19
d_gene: -
CDR3aa: CASSSRVSEQYF
CDR3nt: TGTGCCAGTAGTAGCAGGGTTTCCGAGCAGTACTTC

abundance: -
j_gene: TRBJ2-7
v_gene: TRBV5-1
d_gene: TRBD2
CDR3aa: CASGSGGQPYEQYF
CDR3nt: TGCGCCAGCGGGAGCGGGGGGCAACCCTACGAGCAGTACTTC

abundance: -
j_gene: TRBJ1-2
v_gene: TRBV23-1
d_gene: -
CDR3aa: CASTQEAEGYTF
CDR3nt: TGCGCCAGCACCCAAGAGGCGGAGGGCTACACCTTC

abundance: -
j_gene: TRBJ1-2
v_gene: TRBV28
d_gene: TRBD1
CDR3aa: CASTPGGQGAINYGYTF
CDR3nt: TGTGCCAGCACCCCGGGGGGACAGGGGGCCATTAACTATGGCTACACCTTC

abundance: -
j_gene: TRBJ1-2
v_gene: TRBV4-1
d_gene: TRBD1
CDR3aa: CASSQTGANYGYTF
CDR3nt: TGCGCCAGCAGCCAAACAGGGGCGAACTATGGCTACACCTTC

abundance: few
j_gene: TRBJ2-5
v_gene: TRBV5-4
d_gene: -
CDR3aa: CASSLLSSETQYF
CDR3nt: TGTGCCAGCAGCTTGTTGAGTAGCGAGACCCAGTACTTC

abundance: -
j_gene: TRBJ2-3
v_gene: TRBV28
d_gene: -
CDR3aa: CASSLLPDTQYF
CDR3nt: TGTGCCAGCAGTTTACTCCCAGATACGCAGTATTTT

abundance: -
j_gene: TRBJ1-1
v_gene: TRBV18
d_gene: TRBD1
CDR3aa: CASSLQGGRAEAFF
CDR3nt: TGTGCCAGCTCACTCCAAGGGGGCCGCGCTGAAGCTTTCTTT

abundance: once
j_gene: TRBJ1-2
v_gene: TRBV6-2/TRBV6-3
d_gene: -
CDR3aa: CASSYSGHGLDGYTF
CDR3nt: TGTGCCAGCAGTTACTCTGGACATGGGCTCGATGGCTACACCTTC

abundance: -
j_gene: TRBJ2-1
v_gene: TRBV29-1
d_gene: -
CDR3aa: CSVIDTFSYNEQFF
CDR3nt: TGCAGCGTCATCGACACTTTCTCCTACAATGAGCAGTTCTTC

abundance: -
j_gene: TRBJ2-5
v_gene: TRBV12-3/TRBV12-4
d_gene: -
CDR3aa: CASSTGGGAQYF
CDR3nt: TGTGCCAGCAGTACCGGAGGGGGGGCCCAGTACTTC

abundance: few
j_gene: TRBJ2-3
v_gene: TRBV6-2/TRBV6-3
d_gene: -
CDR3aa: CASSYSMGWREEGTDTQYF
CDR3nt: TGTGCCAGCAGTTACTCGATGGGGTGGAGGGAAGAAGGCACAGATACGCAGTATTTT

abundance: few
j_gene: TRBJ2-5
v_gene: TRBV6-5
d_gene: TRBD1
CDR3aa: CASTTRGTGLETQYF
CDR3nt: TGTGCCAGCACTACACGGGGGACAGGGTTAGAGACCCAGTACTTC

abundance: -
j_gene: TRBJ1-2
v_gene: TRBV18
d_gene: -
CDR3aa: CASSERGSDGYTF
CDR3nt: TGTGCCAGCTCAGAGAGGGGGTCCGATGGCTACACCTTC

abundance: -
j_gene: TRBJ1-6
v_gene: TRBV12-3/TRBV12-4
d_gene: -
CDR3aa: CASGHGAGSPLHF
CDR3nt: TGTGCCAGCGGACATGGGGCCGGTTCACCCCTCCACTTT

abundance: -
j_gene: TRBJ2-2
v_gene: TRBV2
d_gene: TRBD1
CDR3aa: CASTRTGNTGELFF
CDR3nt: TGTGCCAGTACCCGGACAGGGAACACCGGGGAGCTGTTTTTT

abundance: -
j_gene: TRBJ2-7
v_gene: TRBV12-3/TRBV12-4
d_gene: TRBD1
CDR3aa: CASATGGLYEQYF
CDR3nt: TGTGCCAGCGCGACAGGGGGTCTCTACGAGCAGTACTTC

abundance: -
j_gene: TRBJ2-5
v_gene: TRBV15
d_gene: TRBD2
CDR3aa: CATSKNRDYLQETQYF
CDR3nt: TGTGCCACCAGTAAAAACCGGGACTACCTACAAGAGACCCAGTACTTC

abundance: -
j_gene: TRBJ1-2
v_gene: TRBV12-3/TRBV12-4
d_gene: -
CDR3aa: CASSPVYYGYTF
CDR3nt: TGTGCCAGCAGCCCCGTATACTATGGCTACACCTTC

abundance: -
j_gene: TRBJ1-1
v_gene: TRBV5-6
d_gene: -
CDR3aa: CASSLGSNTEAFF
CDR3nt: TGTGCCAGCAGCTTGGGGAGCAACACTGAAGCTTTCTTT

abundance: -
j_gene: TRBJ2-1
v_gene: TRBV5-8
d_gene: TRBD2
CDR3aa: CASSLRLAGSYNEQFF
CDR3nt: TGTGCCAGCAGCCTGAGACTAGCGGGGTCCTACAATGAGCAGTTCTTC

abundance: -
j_gene: TRBJ2-5
v_gene: TRBV5-4
d_gene: -
CDR3aa: CASSLQGGGQETQYF
CDR3nt: TGTGCCAGCAGCTTGCAGGGAGGGGGTCAAGAGACCCAGTACTTC

abundance: -
j_gene: TRBJ2-7
v_gene: TRBV6-2/TRBV6-3
d_gene: TRBD1
CDR3aa: CASSYKDREKQYF
CDR3nt: TGTGCCAGCAGTTACAAAGACAGGGAGAAGCAGTACTTC

abundance: few
j_gene: TRBJ1-2
v_gene: TRBV6-2/TRBV6-3
d_gene: TRBD1
CDR3aa: CASSNYRGYYGYTF
CDR3nt: TGTGCCAGCAGTAATTACAGGGGGTACTATGGCTACACCTTC

abundance: -
j_gene: TRBJ2-2
v_gene: TRBV5-1
d_gene: TRBD2
CDR3aa: CASSFWGLPNTGELFF
CDR3nt: TGCGCCAGCAGCTTTTGGGGACTACCGAACACCGGGGAGCTGTTTTTT

abundance: -
j_gene: TRBJ1-5
v_gene: TRBV6-2/TRBV6-3
d_gene: TRBD1
CDR3aa: CASSGTDYSNQPQHF
CDR3nt: TGTGCCAGCAGTGGGACAGACTATAGCAATCAGCCCCAGCATTTT

abundance: few
j_gene: TRBJ1-2
v_gene: TRBV5-4
d_gene: -
CDR3aa: CASSFGGDQGYTF
CDR3nt: TGTGCCAGCAGCTTCGGCGGAGACCAGGGCTACACCTTC

abundance: -
j_gene: TRBJ2-3
v_gene: TRBV7-9
d_gene: -
CDR3aa: CASSFSEDSTDTQYF
CDR3nt: TGTGCCAGCAGCTTTTCCGAGGATAGCACAGATACGCAGTATTTT

abundance: once
j_gene: TRBJ2-3
v_gene: TRBV5-1
d_gene: TRBD2
CDR3aa: CASSAVLASGDTDTQYF
CDR3nt: TGCGCCAGCAGCGCGGTTCTGGCTAGCGGGGACACAGATACGCAGTATTTT

abundance: -
j_gene: TRBJ1-1
v_gene: TRBV5-6
d_gene: TRBD1
CDR3aa: CASRQGTEAFF
CDR3nt: TGTGCCAGCAGACAGGGGACTGAAGCTTTCTTT

abundance: -
j_gene: TRBJ1-1
v_gene: TRBV3-1/TRBV3-2
d_gene: -
CDR3aa: CASSQATLNTEAFF
CDR3nt: TGTGCCAGCAGCCAGGCGACATTGAACACTGAAGCTTTCTTT

abundance: -
j_gene: TRBJ2-5
v_gene: TRBV7-2
d_gene: TRBD1
CDR3aa: CASSPYRDRTYF
CDR3nt: TGTGCCAGCAGTCCTTACCGGGACAGGACCTACTTC

abundance: -
j_gene: TRBJ2-7
v_gene: TRBV7-2
d_gene: TRBD2
CDR3aa: CASSPTRLAGGREQYF
CDR3nt: TGTGCCAGCAGTCCCACCCGACTAGCGGGGGGGCGGGAGCAGTACTTC

abundance: -
j_gene: TRBJ1-5
v_gene: TRBV10-3
d_gene: -
CDR3aa: CAISVGQRDQPQHF
CDR3nt: TGTGCCATCAGTGTAGGACAGAGGGATCAGCCCCAGCATTTT

abundance: medium-sized
j_gene: TRBJ2-7
v_gene: TRBV14
d_gene: TRBD1
CDR3aa: CASSLDRAAYEQYF
CDR3nt: TGTGCCAGCAGCCTTGACAGGGCGGCCTACGAGCAGTACTTC

abundance: -
j_gene: TRBJ1-4
v_gene: TRBV30
d_gene: -
CDR3aa: CAWRWAHNEKLFF
CDR3nt: TGTGCCTGGAGATGGGCTCATAATGAAAAACTGTTTTTT